Below are 22 T cell receptor beta chains sequenced from a single sample in a study of monozygotic twins with inflammatory bowel disease. Each CDR3 protein gets one entry in TCRdb, which reprocessed the 5' RACE reads and gives no DNA. The sample table includes around 150,000 distinct CDR3 sequences. The specimen sequenced was blood. The receptors here all came from a human donor with ulcerative colitis or Crohn's disease, or a healthy co-twin of an affected twin (not recorded which).

The chain is built from TRBV12-3 or TRBV12-4 and TRBJ2-7; the D call of TRBD1 rests on TCRdb alone, since no DNA is present to check it. The CDR3 runs to 14 residues. CDR3 in amino acids: CASSRTGEGYEQYF.

This chain uses TRBV28 with TRBJ2-1; there is no DNA to check the TCRdb D call of TRBD1. The CDR3 has 15 amino acids. Germline lookup yields CDR1 MDHEN and CDR2 SYDVKM. The CDR3 reads CASTIKDRTGDEQFF.

The genes are TRBV20-1 and TRBJ1-5. The CDR3 runs 15 residues. Germline V gene data show CDR1 as DFQATT and CDR2 as SNEGSKA (reference sequence). The CDR3 protein is CSATNAGASNQPQHF.

V usage is TRBV6-1 and J usage is TRBJ2-6. Germline V gene lookup returns CDR1 MNHNS and CDR2 SASEGT. This CDR3 has 16 residues. The CDR3 sequence is CASSVHSFSGANVLTF.

The chain couples TRBV20-1 to TRBJ2-1; the TRBD2 assignment by TCRdb is unverifiable without DNA. Germline CDR1 is DFQATT and CDR2 is SNEGSKA (reference sequence). The length of the CDR3 is 13 residues. CDR3 amino acids: CSAIPPTSDEQFF.

The gene calls are TRBV3-1 and TRBJ2-1; the D call of TRBD1 rests on TCRdb alone, since no DNA is present to check it. From germline, CDR1 is LGHDT and CDR2 YNNKEL (reference sequence). The CDR3 runs 14 residues. The CDR3 loop reads CASSQRDRQNEQFF.

The V gene is TRBV10-2, the J gene TRBJ1-2; the TCRdb call, TRBD1, lacks DNA for checking. Germline CDR1 is WSHSY and CDR2 is SAAADI. There are 11 residues in the CDR3. CDR3 residues: CASGDSYGYTF.

J is TRBJ2-1 and V is TRBV20-1; checking the TCRdb D call of TRBD1 is not possible without DNA. CDR3 length: 15 residues. CDR1 and CDR2 from the germline V gene are DFQATT and SNEGSKA (reference sequence). CDR3 in amino acids: CSARDQGQVWNEQFF.

This sequence joins TRBV7-9 and TRBJ1-2. Germline CDR1 is SEHNR and CDR2 is FQNEAQ (reference sequence). The CDR3 runs to 11 residues. The chain's CDR3 is CAAPIGYGYTF.

The chain employs TRBV12-3 or TRBV12-4 and TRBJ2-7. This CDR3 spans 13 amino acids. The CDR3 reads CASSFDQSYEQYF.

The J gene is TRBJ2-2, the V gene TRBV10-3; TCRdb calls TRBD2, which cannot be checked without DNA. The CDR3 contains 16 residues. Germline V CDR1 and CDR2: ENHRY, SYGVKD. The CDR3 sequence: CATVGLAGKNTGELFF.

V usage is TRBV6-6 and J usage is TRBJ2-7; TCRdb picks TRBD2, but there is no DNA to check that call. CDR1 and CDR2 (germline): MNHNY, SVGAGI (reference sequence). This CDR3 has 12 amino acids. The CDR3 loop is CAASGRGYEQYF.

This chain joins TRBV11-1 and TRBJ2-1; the D call from TCRdb, TRBD2, cannot be confirmed without DNA. This CDR3 is built from 20 residues. Looked up from germline, CDR1 is SGHAT and CDR2 is FQDESV (reference sequence). The CDR3 reads CASSAIRGRSSAGGIYEQFF. Drawing the rest from reference TRBV11-1 and TRBJ2-1, the complete variable domain is EAEVAQSPRYKITEKSQAVAFWCDPISGHATLYWYRQILGQGPELLVQFQDESVVDDSQLPKDRFSAERLKGVDSTLKIQPAELGDSAMYLCASSAIRGRSSAGGIYEQFFGPGTRLTVL.

The rearrangement joins TRBV5-5 to TRBJ2-5; TCRdb's assignment of TRBD1 cannot be checked, as there is no DNA. CDR3 length equals 13 residues. The germline V gene has CDR1 SGHKS and CDR2 YYEKEE (reference sequence). This chain's CDR3 is CASSLAPGETQYF.

The chain carries TRBV27 and TRBJ2-7; the TCRdb call, TRBD1, lacks DNA for checking. Per the germline V gene, CDR1 is MNHEY and CDR2 is SMNVEV (reference sequence). This CDR3 is built from 17 residues. CDR3 loop: CTSSLISPMTGSYEQYF.

This chain connects TRBV15 to TRBJ1-1; TCRdb lists TRBD1, though no DNA is available to test this call. In germline, CDR1 is LNHNV, CDR2 YYDKDF (reference sequence). The CDR3 has 15 amino acids. The CDR3: CATSTPVGEDTEAFF.

The CDR3 sequence is CASSLVGGAANTEAFF. The chain recombines TRBV7-9 with TRBJ1-1; no DNA is available, so the TRBD1 call from TCRdb remains unchecked. The V gene's germline CDR1 is SEHNR and CDR2 FQNEAQ (reference sequence). The CDR3 runs to 16 residues.

The chain employs TRBV6-1 and TRBJ1-1; the D call from TCRdb, TRBD1, cannot be confirmed without DNA. Germline V lookup: CDR1 MNHNS, CDR2 SASEGT. This CDR3 contains 15 residues. This CDR3 is CASRPPHGLGTEAFF.

V gene TRBV19 combines with J gene TRBJ1-6; TCRdb lists TRBD1, though no DNA is available to test this call. Germline CDR1 is LNHDA and CDR2 is SQIVND (reference sequence). The CDR3 runs to 15 residues. CDR3 sequence: CASSASGKYNSPLHF.

The V and J genes are TRBV3-1 and TRBJ2-7. Germline V gene data show CDR1 as LGHDT and CDR2 as YNNKEL (reference sequence). The CDR3 runs to 11 residues. CDR3 sequence: CASSQSYEQYF.

The genes are TRBV5-1 and TRBJ2-5. This CDR3 is 14 amino acids long. Germline V CDR1 and CDR2: SGHRS, YFSETQ. Here the CDR3 reads CASSLVMSQETQYF.

The J gene is TRBJ2-7, the V gene TRBV28; TCRdb gives TRBD1 as the D gene, but with no DNA this cannot be confirmed. The CDR3 covers 14 residues. Per the germline V gene, CDR1 is MDHEN and CDR2 is SYDVKM. The CDR3 is CASSLLQGSYEQYF.